One sample yielded the 18 T cell receptor beta chains listed below, sequenced in a study of regulatory T cells in long-lasting Graves disease. Libraries of TCR beta came from iRepertoire HTBI primers plus Arm-PCR of CDR3 regions. A single record per CDR3 protein comes from TCRdb applying MiXCR to the multiplex PCR reads. The repertoire holds 350,000 to 450,000 distinct CDR3 sequences, with 21% as singletons. Described time point: persistent/refractory GD, antithyroid drugs over 5 years with positive TRAb. The TCR library was made from RNA that had been extracted from PBMCs in TRIzol. Sample: peripheral blood mononuclear cells (PBMCs), taken when the disease was refractory, from a patient treated with antithyroid drugs. These receptors were collected from a female donor with Graves disease.

This clonotype has a handful of counts. The V call is TRBV29-1, the J call TRBJ1-2; D is possibly TRBD1 (5 bases). Between the trimmed V and J ends, which lost 5 bases and 7 bases, there was a span of 20 bases. Looked up from germline, CDR1 is SQVTM and CDR2 is ANQGSEA. CDR3 length: 14 residues. The CDR3 is CSVIRDLVVGGYTF. CDR3 nucleotide sequence: TGCAGCGTTATCCGGGACCTGGTCGTTGGTGGCTACACCTTC.

V and J are TRBV7-3 and TRBJ2-2, with no clear D. This CDR3 has 16 amino acids. Germline V gives CDR1 SGHTA, CDR2 FQGTGA. V was clipped by 1 base and J by 0 bases, with 9 bases between them. Here the CDR3 DNA reads TGTGCCAGCAGCTTAAATACGGTTTCGAACACCGGGGAGCTGTTTTTT. As protein: CASSLNTVSNTGELFF.

The chain uses TRBV10-3 and TRBJ2-3, with 8 positions matching TRBD1. Per germline, CDR1 ENHRY and CDR2 SYGVKD. The CDR3 has 16 amino acids. The ends lost 2 bases at V and 4 bases at J; junction bases unmatched: 8. The CDR3 spells CAISEGQGTPADTQYF. The CDR3 region has the DNA TGTGCCATCAGTGAGGGACAGGGAACGCCCGCAGATACGCAGTATTTT.

This chain's CDR3 is CASSPPRLAKNIQYF. In DNA form, the CDR3 reads TGTGCCAGCAGCCCCCCCCGTCTAGCCAAAAACATTCAGTACTTC. The V gene is TRBV7-2, the J gene TRBJ2-4; D unresolved. The CDR3 loop spans 15 amino acids. The germline gives CDR1 SGHTA, CDR2 FQGNSA. The V gene lost 5 bases and the J gene lost 0 bases, with 11 bases spanning the gap.

This chain connects TRBV29-1 to TRBJ1-5; D uncertain. The ends were cut back, 5 bases at V and 3 bases at J, with 17 bases in the middle. The CDR3 spans 15 residues. Germline V CDR1 and CDR2: SQVTM, ANQGSEA. The CDR3 DNA reads TGCAGCGTTTCAGTGTTGGGAGGAGACAATCAGCCCCAGCATTTT. As protein: CSVSVLGGDNQPQHF.

The chain recombines TRBV3-1 with TRBJ1-2; the D is unclear. The length of the CDR3 is 14 residues. Trimming stripped 2 bases from V and 6 bases from J, with 13 bases between. Germline V lookup: CDR1 LGHDT, CDR2 YNNKEL (reference sequence). CDR3 DNA: TGTGCCAGCAGCCAATTAACCGGACGGGATGGCTACACCTTC. Protein: CASSQLTGRDGYTF. The variable domain in full, completed from reference TRBV3-1 and TRBJ1-2, reads DTAVSQTPKYLVTQMGNDKSIKCEQNLGHDTMYWYKQDSKKFLKIMFSYNNKELIINETVPNRFSPKSPDKAHLNLHINSLELGDSAVYFCASSQLTGRDGYTFGSGTRLTVV.

This clonotype was recorded at least ten times. The genes are TRBV6-5 and TRBJ2-7, with 7 positions matching TRBD2. Germline CDR1 and CDR2: MNHEY and SVGAGI. The V segment lost 2 bases and the J segment 7 bases; nucleotides outside the gene matches: 14. The CDR3 is made up of 16 amino acids. The CDR3 DNA is TGTGCCAGCAGTTACCCCCCGGAGGGAGGGGAGGTGGAGCAGTACTTC. This encodes CASSYPPEGGEVEQYF.

As to this clonotype: At one of its ends the junction is not consistent with the germline gene, which may arise from a read error. The rearrangement links TRBV6-2 or TRBV6-3 to TRBJ2-5, with no clear D. Per germline, CDR1 MNHEY and CDR2 SVGEGT. The CDR3 totals 19 residues. CDR3: CASSVGLLGIPRYTETRYF. The CDR3 bases are TGTGCCAGCAGTGTGGGTCTATTGGGCATCCCCCGGTACACAGAGACCCGGTACTTC.

A note on this clonotype: The junction and the germline gene differ at one end; a read error may be behind it. V and J are TRBV5-4 and TRBJ1-2; a possible D gene is TRBD1 (5 bases). The CDR3 consists of 15 residues. The germline gives CDR1 SGHNT, CDR2 YYREEE (reference sequence). The CDR3 coding sequence is TGTGTCAGCAGCTTGGACCAGGGAATGGGTTATGGCTACACCTTC. It yields the protein CVSSLDQGMGYGYTF. Full variable domain (rest looked up from reference TRBV5-4 and TRBJ1-2): ETGVTQSPTHLIKTRGQQVTLRCSSQSGHNTVSWYQQALGQGPQFIFQYYREEENGRGNFPPRFSGLQFPNYSSELNVNALELDDSALYLCVSSLDQGMGYGYTFGSGTRLTVV.

This clonotype was observed at least ten times. This chain connects TRBV2 to TRBJ1-6; D is undetermined. Per the germline V gene, CDR1 is SNHLY and CDR2 is FYNNEI. V dropped 10 bases and J dropped 8 bases, with 15 bases sitting between them. The CDR3 totals 13 residues. This CDR3 is CATADGEDSPLHF. CDR3 sequence (DNA): TGTGCCACCGCTGACGGAGAAGATTCACCCCTCCACTTT. The variable domain in full, with the rest retrieved from reference TRBV2 and TRBJ1-6, is EPEVTQTPSHQVTQMGQEVILRCVPISNHLYFYWYRQILGQKVEFLVSFYNNEISEKSEIFDDQFSVERPDGSNFTLKIRSTKLEDSAMYFCATADGEDSPLHFGNGTRLTVT.

In nucleotides, the CDR3 is TGCAGCGTTGAAGGCCAGGACATTCAGTACTTC. It codes for CSVEGQDIQYF. This chain uses TRBV29-1 with TRBJ2-4; no clear D gene. Germline lookup yields CDR1 SQVTM and CDR2 ANQGSEA. This CDR3 contains 11 residues. V was clipped by 1 base and J by 8 bases, with 6 bases between them.

This clonotype was recorded a few times. The rearrangement joins TRBV7-9 to TRBJ2-7; D call uncertain. CDR3 length equals 11 residues. Trimming took off 4 bases at V and 6 bases at J, with 7 bases between the two ends. The germline V gene has CDR1 SEHNR and CDR2 FQNEAQ (reference sequence). This CDR3 reads CASSSPPEQYF. Written as DNA, the CDR3 is TGTGCCAGCAGCTCCCCCCCCGAGCAGTACTTC.

In its sample, this clonotype was seen many times. The rearrangement links TRBV12-3 or TRBV12-4 to TRBJ1-1; 9 bases map to TRBD1. The CDR3 has 15 amino acids. The V gene end was trimmed by 6 bases and the J gene end by 5 bases; junction bases not matched to a gene: 10. For the CDR3, the DNA is TGTGCCAGCAGGAGAATCCTGGGACAGGGAACTGAAGCTTTCTTT. Its protein is CASRRILGQGTEAFF.

This sequence joins TRBV27 and TRBJ1-1; D is possibly TRBD1 (6 bases). The germline V and J ends were trimmed by 5 bases and 1 base, with 14 bases remaining between them. Germline V gives CDR1 MNHEY, CDR2 SMNVEV (reference sequence). The CDR3 covers 15 residues. The CDR3 loop is CASSPSRTANTEAFF. The CDR3 nucleotides read TGTGCCAGCAGTCCCTCCCGGACAGCGAACACTGAAGCTTTCTTT.

This clonotype has at least ten counts. The rearrangement uses TRBV6-1 and TRBJ1-1, with 8 nucleotides matching TRBD1. This CDR3 region has 14 residues. Unmatched junction bases numbered 10, after V lost 6 bases and J lost 7 bases. Germline loops: CDR1 MNHNS, CDR2 SASEGT. The CDR3 reads CASRAPQGAGEAFF. In nucleotides, the CDR3 is TGTGCCAGCAGAGCTCCCCAGGGGGCAGGTGAAGCTTTCTTT.

This chain connects TRBV2 to TRBJ2-1; D remains ambiguous. Germline assignment: CDR1 SNHLY and CDR2 FYNNEI. V lost 6 bases to trimming and J lost 9 bases, with 18 bases between them. This CDR3 contains 14 residues. The CDR3 DNA follows: TGTGCCAGCAGCGGTCGGTCCAGCCTCGCTGAGCAGTTCTTC. It encodes CASSGRSSLAEQFF.

About this clonotype: Possible read error: a much larger clone is one base away. This sequence joins TRBV2 and TRBJ1-2; tentative D call: TRBD1 (5 bases). Per germline, CDR1 SNHLY and CDR2 FYNNEI. The V end was cut by 3 bases, the J end by 8 bases, with 10 bases between. The CDR3 spans 12 residues. CDR3 nucleotides: TGTGCCAGCAGTGACTCGGGGGGAGGCTACACCTTC. Translating it yields CASSDSGGGYTF.

This chain links TRBV28 with TRBJ1-5; a weak D match, TRBD1 (6 bases). Trimming removed 3 bases from V and 5 bases from J, with 14 bases in between. Germline CDR1 is MDHEN and CDR2 is SYDVKM. This CDR3 has 15 residues. The DNA for the CDR3 is TGTGCCAGCAGTTTCAGGGGTGGGGGCGATCAGCCCCAGCATTTT. It yields the protein CASSFRGGGDQPQHF.